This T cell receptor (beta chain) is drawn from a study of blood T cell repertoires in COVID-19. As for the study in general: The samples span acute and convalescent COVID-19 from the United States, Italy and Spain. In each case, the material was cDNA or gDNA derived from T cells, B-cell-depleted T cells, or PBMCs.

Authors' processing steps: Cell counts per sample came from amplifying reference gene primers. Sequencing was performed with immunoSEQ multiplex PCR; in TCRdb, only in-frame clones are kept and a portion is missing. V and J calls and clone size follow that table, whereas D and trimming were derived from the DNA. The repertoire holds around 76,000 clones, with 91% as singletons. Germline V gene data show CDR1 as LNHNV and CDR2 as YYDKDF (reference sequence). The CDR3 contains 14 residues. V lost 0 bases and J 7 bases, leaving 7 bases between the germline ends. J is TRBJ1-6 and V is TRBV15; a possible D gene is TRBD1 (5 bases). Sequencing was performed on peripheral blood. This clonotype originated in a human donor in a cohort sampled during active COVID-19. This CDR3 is CATSREGGNSPLHF. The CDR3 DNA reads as TGTGCCACCAGCAGAGAGGGGGGGAATTCACCCCTCCACTTT.